This TCR beta chain was sequenced during a study of blood T cell repertoires in COVID-19. Study at large: PBMCs, B-cell-depleted T cells, or T cells were the source of the cDNA or gDNA that made up the material.

Allocation to cohorts depended on clinical history reported by the participants. Contact with a PCR-confirmed or clinician-diagnosed COVID-19 case occurred within 2 weeks of entry. As handled by the study authors: Amplifying reference gene primers gave estimates of nucleated cell counts. Produced via immunoSEQ multiplex PCR; TCRdb's table is partial and in-frame only. The V and J calls and clone size were taken over from that table, and D and trimming were inferred from the DNA. Of fewer than 250,000 clones in the sample, approximately 89% were seen once. The CDR3 contains 14 residues. Germline CDR1 and CDR2: SQVTM and ANQGSEA. The V and J ends lost 8 bases and 4 bases, in that order; junction bases with no gene match: 10.

This chain uses TRBV29-1 with TRBJ2-1; 8 nucleotides match TRBD2. Specimen: PBMCs or T cells enriched from blood (not recorded which). The clonotype originates from a woman aged 25 to 45 who had been exposed to COVID-19. The CDR3 is CSSRLGLGYNEQFF. The DNA for the CDR3 is TGCAGCTCTCGATTGGGACTAGGATACAATGAGCAGTTCTTC.